Listed here are 16 T cell receptor beta chains from one sample, sequenced in a study of graft-versus-host responses after intestinal transplantation. Their target antigens are unknown. Clones were sequenced by immunoSEQ multiplex PCR, and TCRdb holds only the in-frame ones, with some missing. There are approximately 68,000 clones in the sample; 85% to 90% occur only once, and about 4% lies in the top ten. The sequenced sample was unstimulated CD8+ T cells sorted from spleen or lymph node cells, obtained before transplant. These receptors originate from a human donor who was the organ donor for an intestinal transplant.

The chain links TRBV9 to TRBJ1-4, with 7 positions matching TRBD1. This CDR3 is 15 amino acids long. The J segment lost 5 bases and the V segment lost 3 bases, leaving 7 bases of the junction unmatched. Germline-derived CDR1 and CDR2 are SGDLS and YYNGEE. CDR3 nucleotides: TGTGCCAGCAGCGCAACCGGGACAGTAAATGAAAAACTGTTTTTT. Its protein product is CASSATGTVNEKLFF. The whole variable domain, remainder taken from reference TRBV9 and TRBJ1-4, is DSGVTQTPKHLITATGQRVTLRCSPRSGDLSVYWYQQSLDQGLQFLIQYYNGEERAKGNILERFSAQQFPDLHSELNLSSLELGDSALYFCASSATGTVNEKLFFGSGTQLSVL.

Comments on this clone: The junction departs from the called germline gene at one end, perhaps through a read error. V and J are TRBV7-9 and TRBJ2-1, with 10 nucleotides matching TRBD2. Germline assignment: CDR1 SEHNR and CDR2 FQNEAQ (reference sequence). The CDR3 is made up of 14 amino acids. CDR3 DNA sequence: TGTGCCAGCAGCTTAGTGTCGGTTAGCGGGGGGCGACTCTTC. As protein: CASSLVSVSGGRLF.

The CDR3 coding sequence is TGTGCCAGTAGTACACCGGGACAGGGAGTGTATGAGCAGTTCTTC. Translation: CASSTPGQGVYEQFF. The J gene is TRBJ2-1, the V gene TRBV19; 9 bases line up with TRBD1. In germline, CDR1 is LNHDA, CDR2 SQIVND (reference sequence). CDR3 size: 15 residues. After removal of 4 bases from V and 8 bases from J, the junction contained 9 bases not matched to a gene.

The chain employs TRBV6-5 and TRBJ1-6, with D unresolved. CDR3 length equals 16 residues. The germline gives CDR1 MNHEY, CDR2 SVGAGI. The ends were cut back, 0 bases at V and 8 bases at J, with 14 bases in the middle. CDR3 DNA sequence: TGTGCCAGCAGTTACTCGGTGGCGGTCCTGGATTCACCCCTCCACTTT. Translated, it gives CASSYSVAVLDSPLHF.

This clone showed up just a few times. The V call is TRBV28, the J call TRBJ1-6; maybe TRBD1 (5 bases). Germline lookup yields CDR1 MDHEN and CDR2 SYDVKM. V dropped 3 bases and J dropped 11 bases, with 20 bases sitting between them. The CDR3 sequence is 16 residues long. The CDR3 here is CASSFGGSGGLTPLHF. The CDR3 DNA reads as TGTGCCAGCAGTTTTGGGGGATCGGGAGGCTTGACACCCCTCCACTTT.

V usage is TRBV19 and J usage is TRBJ2-3; D uncertain. The CDR3 totals 12 residues. Germline V lookup: CDR1 LNHDA, CDR2 SQIVND (reference sequence). V was trimmed by 7 bases and J by 1 base, leaving 6 bases between them. CDR3 DNA sequence: TGTGCCAGTAATCAGGGCACAGATACGCAGTATTTT. Protein product: CASNQGTDTQYF.

The chain carries TRBV15 and TRBJ2-1; perhaps TRBD2 as D (6 bases). Trimming stripped 1 base from V and 13 bases from J, with 8 bases between. Germline CDR1 and CDR2: LNHNV and YYDKDF (reference sequence). CDR3 size: 11 residues. Here the CDR3 reads CATSRGLEQFF. Here the CDR3 DNA reads TGTGCCACCAGCAGAGGACTAGAACAGTTCTTC.

This chain connects TRBV2 to TRBJ2-1; 12 bases match TRBD2. The CDR3 totals 14 residues. Looked up from germline, CDR1 is SNHLY and CDR2 is FYNNEI. Trimming cost V 11 bases and J 9 bases; bases outside gene matches: 11. CDR3 DNA sequence: TGTGCCTCAAATCCTAGCGGGGGGGCCCCTGAGCAGTTCTTC. Translating gives CASNPSGGAPEQFF.

The chain combines TRBV7-9 with TRBJ2-6; D is perhaps TRBD2 (5 bases). This CDR3 region has 15 residues. Germline V gene sequence: CDR1 SEHNR, CDR2 FQNEAQ (reference sequence). With 6 bases removed from V and 1 base from J, the gap between germline ends came to 10 bases. The CDR3 protein is CASRDGGSGANVLTF. Written as DNA, the CDR3 is TGTGCCAGCAGGGACGGAGGTTCTGGGGCCAACGTCCTGACTTTC.

The chain carries TRBV7-8 and TRBJ2-2, with 10 bases fitting TRBD1. This CDR3 comprises 16 residues. Per germline, CDR1 SGHVS and CDR2 FQNEAQ. The V and J ends lost 5 bases and 7 bases, in that order; junction bases with no gene match: 10. The CDR3 coding sequence is TGTGCCAGCAGCCCAGGGGACAGGGGAAGATACGGGGAGCTGTTTTTT. This sequence encodes CASSPGDRGRYGELFF.

The V gene is TRBV28, the J gene TRBJ2-1; 9 bases line up with TRBD2. Germline V gene lookup returns CDR1 MDHEN and CDR2 SYDVKM. V lost 2 bases and J lost 7; bases outside the gene matches: 3. CDR3 size: 14 residues. The CDR3 sequence is CASSLAGGRNEQFF. In DNA form, the CDR3 reads TGTGCCAGCAGTTTAGCGGGGGGGAGGAATGAGCAGTTCTTC.

The rearrangement joins TRBV27 to TRBJ1-4; 7 bases fit TRBD1. Germline CDR1 MNHEY, CDR2 SMNVEV (reference sequence). Trimming took 4 bases from V and 12 from J; bases not matched to a gene: 11. The CDR3 is 14 amino acids. DNA of the CDR3: TGTGCCAGCAGTTCCTTGGACAGGCCTCGGGAACTGTTTTTT. Protein product: CASSSLDRPRELFF.

The V call is TRBV6-4, the J call TRBJ2-2; maybe TRBD1 (5 bases). V lost 5 bases to trimming and J lost 2 bases, with 9 bases between them. Germline assignment: CDR1 MRHNA and CDR2 SNTAGT. This CDR3 has 14 residues. Written as DNA, the CDR3 is TGTGCCAGCAGTAAGGACACCAACACCGGGGAGCTGTTTTTT. This gives the protein CASSKDTNTGELFF.

The chain links TRBV6-6 to TRBJ2-3; TRBD2 aligns across 8 bases. V lost 7 bases, J lost 0 bases, and 6 bases stayed unmatched. Germline V lookup: CDR1 MNHNY, CDR2 SVGAGI (reference sequence). The CDR3 sequence is 15 residues long. CDR3 bases: TGTGCCAGCACGGCGGGGGGACCCAGCACAGATACGCAGTATTTT. Its protein is CASTAGGPSTDTQYF.

This chain connects TRBV4-3 to TRBJ2-1, with 7 bases aligning to TRBD2. CDR3 length equals 15 residues. Losses at the gene ends were 1 base for V and 7 bases for J; bases not matched to a gene: 7. Per the germline V gene, CDR1 is LGHNA and CDR2 is YSLEER. The CDR3 region is CASSQVGREGNEQFF. CDR3 nucleotides: TGCGCCAGCAGCCAAGTAGGCAGGGAGGGGAATGAGCAGTTCTTC.

The CDR3 sequence: CASSLADRSSQPQHF. CDR3 nucleotides: TGTGCCAGCAGTTTGGCTGACAGGTCTTCTCAGCCCCAGCATTTT. This sequence joins TRBV28 and TRBJ1-5; perhaps TRBD1 as D (6 bases). The CDR3 is made up of 15 amino acids. Per the germline V gene, CDR1 is MDHEN and CDR2 is SYDVKM. Deletions cut 3 bases from V and 6 bases from J, with 15 bases between.